What follows describes a single T cell receptor beta chain. Antigen: not known. These data belong to a study of regulatory dendritic cells for organ transplantation. Sorted T cells were CFSE-labeled and cultured 5 days with allogeneic regulatory or mature dendritic cells at 1:10. Trimming removed 3 bases at V and 0 bases at J, with 9 bases between. The length of the CDR3 is 14 residues. CDR1 and CDR2 from the germline V gene are MDHEN and SYDVKM. Method: immunoSEQ multiplex PCR; TCRdb's copy keeps in-frame clones and lacks some. This sample has about 12,000 clones, with just under 90% found just once. The sequenced material came from naive CD8+ T cells from blood cultured with regulatory dendritic cells. Subset meaning: CD45RA+ naive T cells. The TCR sequence derives from a human donor in good health. The chain joins TRBV28 to TRBJ2-7; no reliable D call. DNA of the CDR3: TGTGCCAGCAGTTTTTACAGTAGCTCCTACGAGCAGTACTTC. Translated, it gives CASSFYSSSYEQYF.